This T cell receptor beta chain came from a study of shared clonotypes between healthy human individuals. Profiled with immunoSEQ multiplex PCR; TCRdb holds only in-frame clones, not every one. The data contain 2,500,000 or so clones, approximately 94% of them singletons. CDR3 size: 16 residues. V lost 2 bases, J lost 4 bases, and 4 bases stayed unmatched. Germline-derived CDR1 and CDR2 are SGHRS and YFSETQ. The sequence came from a man between 18 and 29 years old in good health. Material: naive CD4+ T cells sorted from blood. Subset in this sample: CD45RA+ positively selected. The rearrangement uses TRBV5-1 and TRBJ2-2; 11 bases fit TRBD2. CDR3 DNA: TGCGCCAGCAGCTTATCAGGACTAGCGGGCACCGGGGAGCTGTTTTTT. Translation gives CASSLSGLAGTGELFF.